This T cell receptor beta chain emerged from a study of Tregs in tolerant kidney transplant recipients (dated by TCRdb to the late 2010s). Broadly, across the study: The transplants used related donors along with nonmyeloablative bone marrow transplantation, and in the human trials mixed chimerism was transient. Before combined kidney and bone marrow transplantation, this study identified donor-specific regulatory T cells using TCRbeta sequencing and then followed those same cells after transplant.

Broad study findings and their caveats: Because the PCR primers were changed over time for some patients, nucleotide-level comparison could not be performed across the samples from those patients. The study was constrained by small patient numbers, and validation of the findings is required in larger populations and under other immunosuppression protocols. Although technical replication error seemed to be minimal, the question of biological reproducibility was not addressed directly. Donor-specific Treg expansion was found to exceed global Treg expansion in tolerant patients, suggesting antigen-driven rather than nonspecific expansion. Expanding Tregs with activated donor B cells appeared to identify the most biologically relevant and donor-specific TCRbeta repertoire.

For TCRbeta CDR3 sequencing, genomic DNA was extracted from sorted cells using the QIAGEN DNeasy Blood and Tissue Kit. High-throughput TCRbeta CDR3 sequencing was carried out commercially through immunoSEQ, with PCR amplification with bias correction and internal controls included. The study's processing was this. Unique productive TCRbeta sequences were defined by CDR3 nucleotide sequence where primers matched, otherwise by CDR3 amino acid sequence with Vbeta and Jbeta genes. As a correction for sorting error, sequences shared between sorted populations at a frequency ratio of 2:1 or less were discarded, and the remaining shared sequences were assigned to the higher population. Donor-reactive sequences were defined as at least 5-fold expanded in CFSE-low cells versus unstimulated cells, with frequency of at least 0.01% in CFSE-low cells. Jensen-Shannon divergence, calculated on the top 100 TCRbeta sequences ranked by frequency, was used to quantify repertoire divergence. When a sample had multiple sequencing runs, each run was corrected for sorting error separately and the runs were then pooled. As stored in TCRdb, this immuneACCESS dataset retains in-frame rearrangements with V and J assigned. A fraction of the clones does not appear; measured against another copy, unresolved V genes explain less than half of the discrepancy, and the remainder lacks a known reason. D and trimming come from the DNA, and the V and J calls and clone size come from that table. The sample data list about 77,000 clones, and 95% to 98% of these were observed just once. The ten largest clones capture about 0.61% of the sample.

Counted from cysteine to phenylalanine, this CDR3 has 14 amino acids. Only the CDR3 portion is preserved as DNA: 42 bases, with reading frame beginning at the first base. Between the V and J ends, shortened by 2 bases and 0 bases respectively, the junction contains 8 bases. From the germline V gene (reference sequence), CDR1 is LNHDA and CDR2 is SQIVND. Worth noting for this clone: Which antigen it targets is not known. Base quality data are lacking; no much larger clone is found one base away.

Sample time point, as interpreted from the label and publication: blood sample drawn before combined kidney and bone marrow transplant. Thawed PBMCs were FACS-sorted into unstimulated Tregs (CD4+CD25+CD127-), CD4+ non-Tregs (CD4+CD25-), CD4 cells and CD8 cells. The patients were 4 recipients of combined kidney and bone marrow transplants from the ITN036ST trial, and samples were available only for these trial subjects. Healthy control blood was processed by Ficoll density gradient to PBMCs and cryopreserved; patient PBMCs were collected before and after transplant. This specimen was CD4+ T cells from blood, taken before the transplant. The chain couples TRBV19 to TRBJ2-7, and perhaps TRBD1 as D gene, on 6 matching bases. This receptor was taken from a human donor who received a combined kidney and bone marrow transplant. The CDR3 amino acid sequence is: CASSILGGSYEQYF. The bases read TGTGCCAGTAGTATACTAGGGGGCTCCTACGAGCAGTACTTC.